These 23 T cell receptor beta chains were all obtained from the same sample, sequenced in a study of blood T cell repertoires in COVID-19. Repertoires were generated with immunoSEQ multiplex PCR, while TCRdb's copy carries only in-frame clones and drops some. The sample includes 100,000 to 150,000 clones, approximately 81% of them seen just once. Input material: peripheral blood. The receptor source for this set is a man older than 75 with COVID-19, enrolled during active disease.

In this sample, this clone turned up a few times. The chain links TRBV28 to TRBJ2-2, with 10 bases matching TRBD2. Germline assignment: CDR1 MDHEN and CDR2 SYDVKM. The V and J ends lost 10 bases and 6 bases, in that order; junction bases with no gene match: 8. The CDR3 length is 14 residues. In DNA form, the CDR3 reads TGTGCCACGAGAGCGGGAGGGAGCGCCGGGGAGCTGTTTTTT. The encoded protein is CATRAGGSAGELFF.

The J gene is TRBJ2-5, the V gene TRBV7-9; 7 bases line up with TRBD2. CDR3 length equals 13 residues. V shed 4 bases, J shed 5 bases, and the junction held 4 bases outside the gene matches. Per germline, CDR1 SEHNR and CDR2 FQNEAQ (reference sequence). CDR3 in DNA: TGTGCCAGCAGCTGGACTAGTTCGGAGACCCAGTACTTC. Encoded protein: CASSWTSSETQYF.

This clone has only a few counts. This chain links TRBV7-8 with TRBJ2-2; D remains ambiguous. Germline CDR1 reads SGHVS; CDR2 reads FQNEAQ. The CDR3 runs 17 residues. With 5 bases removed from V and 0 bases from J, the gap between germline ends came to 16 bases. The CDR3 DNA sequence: TGTGCCAGCAGCCCTCCTCTCCGGGTGACGAACACCGGGGAGCTGTTTTTT. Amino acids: CASSPPLRVTNTGELFF.

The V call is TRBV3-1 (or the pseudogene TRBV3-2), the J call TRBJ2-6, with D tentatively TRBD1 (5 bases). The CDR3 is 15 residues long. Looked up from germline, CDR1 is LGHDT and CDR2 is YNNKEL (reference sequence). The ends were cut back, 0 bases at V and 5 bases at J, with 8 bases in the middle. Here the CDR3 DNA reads TGTGCCAGCAGCCAAGATCAGGGCTGGGCCAACGTCCTGACTTTC. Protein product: CASSQDQGWANVLTF.

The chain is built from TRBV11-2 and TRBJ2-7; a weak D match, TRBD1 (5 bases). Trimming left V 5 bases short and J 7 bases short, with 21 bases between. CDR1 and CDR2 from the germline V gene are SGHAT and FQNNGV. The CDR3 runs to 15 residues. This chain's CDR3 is CASSPNQGLQGEQYF. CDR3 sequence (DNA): TGTGCCAGCAGCCCAAACCAGGGTCTACAAGGGGAGCAGTACTTC. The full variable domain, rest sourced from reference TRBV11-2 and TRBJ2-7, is EAGVAQSPRYKIIEKRQSVAFWCNPISGHATLYWYQQILGQGPKLLIQFQNNGVVDDSQLPKDRFSAERLKGVDSTLKIQPAKLEDSAVYLCASSPNQGLQGEQYFGPGTRLTVT.

The DNA for the CDR3 is TGTGCCAGTAGTGCACAACAGGGGTCTCACTATGGCTACACCTTC. As protein: CASSAQQGSHYGYTF. The rearrangement joins TRBV19 to TRBJ1-2; 7 bases are a match to TRBD1. The V segment lost 5 bases and the J segment 3 bases; nucleotides outside the gene matches: 9. CDR1 is LNHDA, CDR2 SQIVND, per germline (reference sequence). This CDR3 region has 15 residues. Full variable domain (outside the CDR3, taken from reference TRBV19 and TRBJ1-2): DGGITQSPKYLFRKEGQNVTLSCEQNLNHDAMYWYRQDPGQGLRLIYYSQIVNDFQKGDIAEGYSVSREKKESFPLTVTSAQKNPTAFYLCASSAQQGSHYGYTFGSGTRLTVV.

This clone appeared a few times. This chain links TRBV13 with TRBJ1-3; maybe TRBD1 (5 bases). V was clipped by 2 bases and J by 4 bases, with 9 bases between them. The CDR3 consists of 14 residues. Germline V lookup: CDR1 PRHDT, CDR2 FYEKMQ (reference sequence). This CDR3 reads CASSLFAGGNTIYF. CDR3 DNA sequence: TGTGCCAGCAGCTTATTCGCAGGGGGAAACACCATATATTTT.

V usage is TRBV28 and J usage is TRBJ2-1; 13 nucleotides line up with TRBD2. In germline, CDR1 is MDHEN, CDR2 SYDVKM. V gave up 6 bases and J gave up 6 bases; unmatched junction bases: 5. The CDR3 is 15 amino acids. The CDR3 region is CASSATSGRSNEQFF. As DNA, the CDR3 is TGTGCCAGCAGCGCGACTAGCGGGAGGAGCAATGAGCAGTTCTTC.

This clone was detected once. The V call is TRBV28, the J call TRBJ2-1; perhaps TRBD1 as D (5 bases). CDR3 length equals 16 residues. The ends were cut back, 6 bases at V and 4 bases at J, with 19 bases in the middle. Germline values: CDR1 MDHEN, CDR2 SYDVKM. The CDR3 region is CASSTHRTGKYNEQFF. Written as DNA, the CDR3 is TGTGCCAGCAGCACACACCGTACAGGAAAATACAATGAGCAGTTCTTC.

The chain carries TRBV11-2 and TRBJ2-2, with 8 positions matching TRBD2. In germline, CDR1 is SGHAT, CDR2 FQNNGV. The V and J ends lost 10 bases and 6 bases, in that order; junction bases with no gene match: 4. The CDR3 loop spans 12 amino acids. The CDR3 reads CATFSGAGELFF. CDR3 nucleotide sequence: TGTGCCACTTTTAGCGGGGCCGGGGAGCTGTTTTTT.

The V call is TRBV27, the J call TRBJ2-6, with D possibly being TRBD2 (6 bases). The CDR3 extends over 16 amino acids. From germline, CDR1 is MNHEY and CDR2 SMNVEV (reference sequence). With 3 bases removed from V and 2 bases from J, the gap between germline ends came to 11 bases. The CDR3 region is CASSLVGGTGANVLTF. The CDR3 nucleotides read TGTGCCAGCAGTTTGGTCGGGGGAACTGGGGCCAACGTCCTGACTTTC.

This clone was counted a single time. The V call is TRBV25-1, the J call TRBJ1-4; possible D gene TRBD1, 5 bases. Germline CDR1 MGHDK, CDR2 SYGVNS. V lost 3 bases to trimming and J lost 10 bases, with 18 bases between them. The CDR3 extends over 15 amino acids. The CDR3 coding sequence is TGTGCCAGCAGTGAGTCGGGGGGAGATTGGGGAAAACTGTTTTTT. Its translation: CASSESGGDWGKLFF.

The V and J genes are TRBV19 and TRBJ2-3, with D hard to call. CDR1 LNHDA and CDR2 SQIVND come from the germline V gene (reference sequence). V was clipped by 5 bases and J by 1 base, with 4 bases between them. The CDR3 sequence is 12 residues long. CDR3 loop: CASSPRTDTQYF. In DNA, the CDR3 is TGTGCCAGTAGTCCTCGCACAGATACGCAGTATTTT.

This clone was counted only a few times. The CDR3 region has the DNA TGTGCCAGCAGCGACGAACACTCTGGAAACACCATATATTTT. Translation gives CASSDEHSGNTIYF. The J gene is TRBJ1-3, the V gene TRBV9; D is unresolved. The CDR3 covers 14 residues. V was pared by 3 bases and J by 0 bases, with 7 bases between. The germline CDR1 and CDR2 sequences are SGDLS and YYNGEE.

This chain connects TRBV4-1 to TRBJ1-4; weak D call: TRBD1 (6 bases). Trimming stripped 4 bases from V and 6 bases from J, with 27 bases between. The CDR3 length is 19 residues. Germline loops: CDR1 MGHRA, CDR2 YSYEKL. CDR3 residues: CASSLMGYSGGASDEKLFF. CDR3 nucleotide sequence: TGCGCCAGCAGCCTGATGGGGTACTCGGGGGGCGCGAGTGATGAAAAACTGTTTTTT.

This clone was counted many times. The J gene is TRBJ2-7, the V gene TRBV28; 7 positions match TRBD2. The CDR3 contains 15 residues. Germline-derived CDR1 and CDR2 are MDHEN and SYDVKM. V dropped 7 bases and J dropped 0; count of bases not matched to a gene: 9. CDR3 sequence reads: CASTPLGGSSYEQYF. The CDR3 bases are TGTGCCAGCACCCCATTGGGGGGGAGCTCCTACGAGCAGTACTTC.

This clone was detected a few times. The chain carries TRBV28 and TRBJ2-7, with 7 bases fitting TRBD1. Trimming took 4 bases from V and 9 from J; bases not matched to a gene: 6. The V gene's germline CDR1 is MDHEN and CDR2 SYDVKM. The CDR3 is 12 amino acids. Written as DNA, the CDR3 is TGTGCCAGCAGTTCCCCCGGGGACAGGCAGTACTTC. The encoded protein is CASSSPGDRQYF.

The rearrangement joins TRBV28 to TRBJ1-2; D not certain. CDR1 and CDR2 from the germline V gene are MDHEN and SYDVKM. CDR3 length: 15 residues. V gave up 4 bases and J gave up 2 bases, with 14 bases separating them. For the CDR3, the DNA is TGTGCCAGCAGTTCCGTCAGCGGACGGAACTATGGCTACACCTTC. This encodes CASSSVSGRNYGYTF.

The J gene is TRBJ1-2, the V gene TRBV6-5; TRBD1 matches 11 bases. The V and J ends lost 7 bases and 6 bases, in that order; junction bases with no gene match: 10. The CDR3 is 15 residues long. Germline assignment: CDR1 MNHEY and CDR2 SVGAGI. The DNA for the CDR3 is TGTGCCAGCACTCGGACAGGGGGCTCTCTTGATGGCTACACCTTC. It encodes CASTRTGGSLDGYTF.

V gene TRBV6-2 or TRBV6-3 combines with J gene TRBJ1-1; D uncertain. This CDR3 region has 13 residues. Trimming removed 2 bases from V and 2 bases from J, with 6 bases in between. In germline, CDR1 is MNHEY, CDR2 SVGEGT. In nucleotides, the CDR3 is TGTGCCAGCAGTTACGGCAGAAACACTGAAGCTTTCTTT. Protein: CASSYGRNTEAFF.

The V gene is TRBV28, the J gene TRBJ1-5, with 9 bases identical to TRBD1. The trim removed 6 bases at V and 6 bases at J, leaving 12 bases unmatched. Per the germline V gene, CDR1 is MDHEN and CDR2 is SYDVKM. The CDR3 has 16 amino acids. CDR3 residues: CASRPPQGAMSQPQHF. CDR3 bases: TGTGCCAGCAGACCACCACAGGGGGCGATGAGTCAGCCCCAGCATTTT.

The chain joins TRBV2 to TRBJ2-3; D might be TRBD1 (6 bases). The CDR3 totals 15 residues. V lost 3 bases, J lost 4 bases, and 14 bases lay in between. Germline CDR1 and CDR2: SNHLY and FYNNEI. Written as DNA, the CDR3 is TGTGCCAGCAGTGACGGGCAGGGGCGCGCAGATACGCAGTATTTT. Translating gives CASSDGQGRADTQYF.

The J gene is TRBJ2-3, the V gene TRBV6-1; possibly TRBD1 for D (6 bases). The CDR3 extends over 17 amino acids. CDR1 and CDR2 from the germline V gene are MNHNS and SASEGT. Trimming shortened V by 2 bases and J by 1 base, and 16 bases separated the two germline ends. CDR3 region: CASSEYWGQLGTDTQYF. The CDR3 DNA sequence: TGTGCCAGCAGTGAATACTGGGGACAACTAGGCACAGATACGCAGTATTTT.